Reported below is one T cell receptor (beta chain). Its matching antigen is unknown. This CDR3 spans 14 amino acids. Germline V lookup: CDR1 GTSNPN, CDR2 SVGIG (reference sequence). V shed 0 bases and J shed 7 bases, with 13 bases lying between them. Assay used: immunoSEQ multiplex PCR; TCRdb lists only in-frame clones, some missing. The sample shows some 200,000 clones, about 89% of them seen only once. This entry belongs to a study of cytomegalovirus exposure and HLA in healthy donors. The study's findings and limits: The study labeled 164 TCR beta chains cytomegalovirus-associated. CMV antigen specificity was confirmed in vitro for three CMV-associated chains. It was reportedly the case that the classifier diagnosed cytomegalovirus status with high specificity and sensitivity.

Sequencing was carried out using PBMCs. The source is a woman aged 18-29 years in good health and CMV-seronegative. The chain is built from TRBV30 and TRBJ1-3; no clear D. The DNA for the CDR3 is TGTGCCTGGAGTGTATTAGCGGGAGTCAACACCATATATTTT. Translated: CAWSVLAGVNTIYF.